The following is a TCR beta chain sequence with its context. Its antigen is unknown. This sample is part of a study of cytomegalovirus exposure and HLA in healthy donors. Researchers ran the PCR with 60 Vbeta and 13 Jbeta primers. TCRdb's copy holds only in-frame clones and misses some; the assay was immunoSEQ multiplex PCR. The data show approximately 110,000 clones, about two thirds seen once. Unmatched junction bases numbered 7, after V lost 3 bases and J lost 7 bases. CDR3 length: 16 amino acids. Germline loops: CDR1 ENHRY, CDR2 SYGVKD. Overall study findings and caveats: The authors excluded some V segments, including TRBV6-2 and TRBV6-3, as indistinguishable. Later analysis associated a missense DCLRE1C variant with TCR beta V- and J-gene trimming.

This chain uses TRBV10-3 with TRBJ2-2; 11 bases fit TRBD2. The TCR was taken from a woman in her 70s in good health and CMV-seropositive. Specimen: PBMCs. CDR3 bases: TGTGCCATCAGTGAACTACTAGCGGGGGCGAACGGGGAGCTGTTTTTT. Protein sequence: CAISELLAGANGELFF.